The T cell receptor (beta chain) described here comes from a study of T-cell reconstitution after alpha-beta-depleted transplantation in children. J gave up 6 bases and V 0 bases, and 7 bases lay outside the gene matches. The CDR3 consists of 16 residues. CDR1 and CDR2 (germline): SGHTA, FQGTGA. For TCRbeta, the library was prepared with unique molecular identifiers. TCRdb reprocessed the PCR reads via MiXCR and lists one record per CDR3 protein. The profile shows about 110,000 distinct CDR3 sequences, 10% of them singletons. This clonotype was found many times. This specimen consisted of PBMCs from the stem cell graft donor, obtained from the stem cell graft. The TCR comes from a human donor who donated a stem cell graft to a child with acute lymphoblastic leukemia. V gene TRBV7-3 combines with J gene TRBJ2-1; 8 nucleotides match TRBD2. The chain's CDR3 is CASSLTNGRASNEQFF. CDR3 DNA sequence: TGTGCCAGCAGCTTAACAAACGGGAGGGCCAGCAATGAGCAGTTCTTC.